This T cell receptor (beta chain) was captured by sequencing in a study of tumor-infiltrating lymphocytes in primary liver carcinoma. Per germline, CDR1 SGHKS and CDR2 YYEKEE (reference sequence). The CDR3 extends over 18 amino acids. Without any cell sorting, roughly 18-34 mg of bulk tissue yielded co-extracted RNA and DNA. Findings of the study overall: Tumor-adjacent and tumor-blood pairs overlapped less than tumor region pairs did. Merely about 8-24% of top clones occurred in all five tumor regions.

A constant-region primer primed TCR beta cDNA synthesis from 450 to 550 ng of total RNA. Nested multiplex PCR, run for three rounds with slightly modified ARM-PCR, yielded TCR beta libraries. The two initial PCR rounds, roughly 9 cycles each, used TRBV1-TRBV30 forward and C-beta reverse primers. Via MiXCR, TCRdb re-called the multiplex PCR reads, giving one row per CDR3 protein. This sample has about 120,000 distinct CDR3 sequences; roughly three fifths occur once, and the top ten carry roughly 9%. About this clonotype: Its antigen is undetermined. The junction differs from germline at one of its ends, possibly a read error.

The V gene is TRBV5-5, the J gene TRBJ1-5, with TRBD1 identical over 7 bases. The origin of this receptor is a woman aged 60-75 years with primary liver carcinoma and hepatitis B virus infection. The specimen sequenced was liver tumor tissue from sampling region 1. Subset here: tumor region T1, superior pole. CDR3 in DNA: TGTGCCAGCAGTCCTGAGTCCGGGACAGACATTAGCAATCAGCCCCATCACTTT. Translated: CASSPESGTDISNQPHHF. Based on the CDR3 plus reference TRBV5-5 and TRBJ1-5, the full variable domain is DAGVTQSPTHLIKTRGQQVTLRCSPISGHKSVSWYQQVLGQGPQFIFQYYEKEERGRGNFPDRFSARQFPNYSSELNVNALLLGDSALYLCASSPESGTDISNQPHHFGDGTRLSIL.